The present TCR beta chain was sequenced within a study of shared T cell receptors in the human thymus. Libraries were prepared by immunoSEQ multiplex PCR; TCRdb keeps only in-frame clonotypes and omits some of them. The sample lists 720,000 or so clones, 70% to 90% occurring once. CDR3 length: 14 amino acids. Germline CDR1 SNHLY, CDR2 FYNNEI. Deletions cut 6 bases from V and 3 bases from J, with 14 bases between. This clone came up a few times. The same sample was also studied in work on human thymus T cells.

The chain employs TRBV2 and TRBJ1-2; maybe TRBD1 (6 bases). Sequenced: thymocytes. The clonotype comes from a girl less than two years old with a congenital heart defect. CDR3 DNA: TGTGCCAGCAGAGCTGACAGGACGGACTATGGCTACACCTTC. Protein product: CASRADRTDYGYTF.